This TCR beta chain comes out of a study of radiotherapy plus CTLA-4 blockade in lung cancer. Across the study: Objective responses were seen in around 17% of patients, disease control in over 25%. Overall study findings and caveats: Together with interferon-beta, which increased in serum after radiation, early dynamic changes in blood T cell clones were reportedly the best predictors of response. After treatment with radiotherapy plus ipilimumab, TCR clones that came from the tumor expanded in blood.

Profiled with immunoSEQ multiplex PCR; TCRdb holds only in-frame clones, not every one. Of 40,000 to 50,000 clones in the sample, approximately 70% were seen once. CDR1 and CDR2 from the germline V gene are SGHDT and YYEEEE. This CDR3 is built from 18 residues. Trimming cost V 4 bases and J 5 bases, with 27 bases left between them. This clone was recorded only once. The antigen is unknown. Each patient with chemo-refractory metastatic non-small-cell lung cancer was treated with focal radiation plus CTLA-4 blockade using ipilimumab. The chain joins TRBV5-6 to TRBJ2-5, with D hard to call. This material consisted of peripheral blood, taken from a patient treated with radiotherapy plus ipilimumab. This receptor was obtained from a human donor with non-small cell lung cancer who had stable disease on radiotherapy plus ipilimumab. CDR3 region: CASSQSGSPAILQETQYF. The CDR3 nucleotides read TGTGCCAGCAGCCAATCCGGGTCCCCAGCTATCCTCCAGGAGACCCAGTACTTC.